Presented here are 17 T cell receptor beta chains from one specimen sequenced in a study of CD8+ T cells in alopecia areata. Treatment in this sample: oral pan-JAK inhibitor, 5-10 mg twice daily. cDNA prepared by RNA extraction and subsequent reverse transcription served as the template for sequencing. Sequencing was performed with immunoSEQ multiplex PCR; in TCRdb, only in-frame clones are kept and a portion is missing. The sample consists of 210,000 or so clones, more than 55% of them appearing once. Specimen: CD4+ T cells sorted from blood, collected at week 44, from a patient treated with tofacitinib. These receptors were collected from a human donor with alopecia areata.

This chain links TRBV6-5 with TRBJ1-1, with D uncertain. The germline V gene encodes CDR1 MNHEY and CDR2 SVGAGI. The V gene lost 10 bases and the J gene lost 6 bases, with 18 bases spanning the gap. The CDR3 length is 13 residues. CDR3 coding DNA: TGTGCCACCTGGGCTGTTCGGAGCGCTGAAGCTTTCTTT. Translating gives CATWAVRSAEAFF.

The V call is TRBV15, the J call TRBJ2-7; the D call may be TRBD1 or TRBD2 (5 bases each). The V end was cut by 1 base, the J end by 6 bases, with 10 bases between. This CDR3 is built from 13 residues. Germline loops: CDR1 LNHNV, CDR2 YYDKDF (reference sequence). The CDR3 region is CATSRARAGEQYF. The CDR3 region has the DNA TGTGCCACCAGCAGAGCCAGGGCGGGCGAGCAGTACTTC.

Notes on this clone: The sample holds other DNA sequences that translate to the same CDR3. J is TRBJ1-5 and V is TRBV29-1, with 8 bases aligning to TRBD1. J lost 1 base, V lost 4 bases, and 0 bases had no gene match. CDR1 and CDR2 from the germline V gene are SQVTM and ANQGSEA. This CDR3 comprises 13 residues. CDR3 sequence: CSVGTGSNQPQHF. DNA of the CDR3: TGCAGCGTTGGGACAGGGAGCAATCAGCCCCAGCATTTT.

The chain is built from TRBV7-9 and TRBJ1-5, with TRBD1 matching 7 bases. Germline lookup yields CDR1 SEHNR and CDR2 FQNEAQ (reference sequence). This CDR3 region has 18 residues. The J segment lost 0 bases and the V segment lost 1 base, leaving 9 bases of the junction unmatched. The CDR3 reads CASSLDRQGGYSNQPQHF. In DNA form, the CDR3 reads TGTGCCAGCAGCTTAGACAGGCAGGGGGGATATAGCAATCAGCCCCAGCATTTT.

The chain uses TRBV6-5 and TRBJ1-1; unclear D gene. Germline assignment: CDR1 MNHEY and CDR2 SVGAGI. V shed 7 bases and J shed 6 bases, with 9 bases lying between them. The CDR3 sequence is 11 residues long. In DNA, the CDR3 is TGTGCCAGCAAGAGGGCTGCTGAAGCTTTCTTT. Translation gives CASKRAAEAFF.

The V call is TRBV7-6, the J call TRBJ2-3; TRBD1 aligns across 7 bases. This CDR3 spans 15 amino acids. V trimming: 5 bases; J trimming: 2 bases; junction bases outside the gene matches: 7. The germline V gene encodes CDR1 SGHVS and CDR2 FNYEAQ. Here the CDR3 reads CASSPTGAITDTQYF. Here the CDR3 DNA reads TGTGCCAGCAGCCCAACAGGGGCCATCACAGATACGCAGTATTTT.

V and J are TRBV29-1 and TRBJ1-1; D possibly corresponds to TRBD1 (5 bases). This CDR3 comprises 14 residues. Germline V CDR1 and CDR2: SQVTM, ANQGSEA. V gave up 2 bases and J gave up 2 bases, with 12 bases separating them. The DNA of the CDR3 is TGCAGCGTTGAAAGGTCTCAGGGAAACACTGAAGCTTTCTTT. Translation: CSVERSQGNTEAFF. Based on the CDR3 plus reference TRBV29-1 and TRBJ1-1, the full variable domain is SAVISQKPSRDICQRGTSLTIQCQVDSQVTMMFWYRQQPGQSLTLIATANQGSEATYESGFVIDKFPISRPNLTFSTLTVSNMSPEDSSIYLCSVERSQGNTEAFFGQGTRLTVV.

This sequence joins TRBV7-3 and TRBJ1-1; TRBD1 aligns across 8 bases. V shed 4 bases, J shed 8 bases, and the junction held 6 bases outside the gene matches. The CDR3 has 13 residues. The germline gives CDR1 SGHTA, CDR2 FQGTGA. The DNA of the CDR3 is TGTGCCAGCAGCTCCCAGGGGGCCGTGGAAGCTTTCTTT. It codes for CASSSQGAVEAFF.

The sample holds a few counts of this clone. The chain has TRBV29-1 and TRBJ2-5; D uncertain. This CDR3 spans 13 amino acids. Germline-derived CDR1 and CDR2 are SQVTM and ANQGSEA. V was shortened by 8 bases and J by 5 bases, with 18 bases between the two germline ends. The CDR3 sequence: CSFRANKMETQYF. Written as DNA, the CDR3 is TGCAGCTTCCGAGCCAATAAAATGGAGACCCAGTACTTC.

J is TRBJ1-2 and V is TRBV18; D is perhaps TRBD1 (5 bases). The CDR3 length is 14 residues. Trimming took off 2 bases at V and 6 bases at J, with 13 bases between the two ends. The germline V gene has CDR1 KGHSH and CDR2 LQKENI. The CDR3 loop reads CASSPNGGVDGYTF. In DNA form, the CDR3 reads TGTGCCAGCTCACCAAATGGGGGGGTCGATGGCTACACCTTC. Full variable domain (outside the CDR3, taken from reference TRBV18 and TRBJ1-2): NAGVMQNPRHLVRRRGQEARLRCSPMKGHSHVYWYRQLPEEGLKFMVYLQKENIIDESGMPKERFSAEFPKEGPSILRIQQVVRGDSAAYFCASSPNGGVDGYTFGSGTRLTVV.

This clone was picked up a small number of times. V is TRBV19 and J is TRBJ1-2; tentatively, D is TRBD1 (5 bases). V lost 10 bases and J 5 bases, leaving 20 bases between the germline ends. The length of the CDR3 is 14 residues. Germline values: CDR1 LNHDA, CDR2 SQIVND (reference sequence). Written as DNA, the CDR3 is TGTGCCACTTCGGAGAGGGGTGGATGGTATGGCTACACCTTC. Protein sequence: CATSERGGWYGYTF.

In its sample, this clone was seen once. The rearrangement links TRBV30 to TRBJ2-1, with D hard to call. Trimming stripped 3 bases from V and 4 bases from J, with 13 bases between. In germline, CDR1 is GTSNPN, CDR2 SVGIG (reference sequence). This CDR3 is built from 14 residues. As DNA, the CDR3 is TGTGCCTGGAGACCCTCCGGTAGTTACAATGAGCAGTTCTTC. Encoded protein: CAWRPSGSYNEQFF.

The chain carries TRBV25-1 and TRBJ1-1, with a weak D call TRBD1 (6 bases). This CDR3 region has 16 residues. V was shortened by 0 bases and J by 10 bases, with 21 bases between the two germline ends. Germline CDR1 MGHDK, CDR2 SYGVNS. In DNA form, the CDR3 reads TGTGCCAGCAGTGAATATCTCATACAGGGTTCTACCGGAGCTTTCTTT. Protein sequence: CASSEYLIQGSTGAFF.

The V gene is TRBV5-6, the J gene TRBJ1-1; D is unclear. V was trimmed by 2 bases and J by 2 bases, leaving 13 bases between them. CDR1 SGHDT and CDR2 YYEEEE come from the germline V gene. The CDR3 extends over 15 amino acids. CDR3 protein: CASSFAVDGNTEAFF. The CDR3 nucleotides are TGTGCCAGCAGCTTTGCCGTAGACGGTAACACTGAAGCTTTCTTT.

The CDR3 is CASDISGANVLTF. The CDR3 coding sequence is TGTGCCTCAGACATCTCTGGGGCCAACGTCCTGACTTTC. V usage is TRBV30 and J usage is TRBJ2-6; D uncertain. Trimming removed 7 bases from V and 0 bases from J, with 7 bases in between. Germline V lookup: CDR1 GTSNPN, CDR2 SVGIG (reference sequence). The CDR3 runs 13 residues.

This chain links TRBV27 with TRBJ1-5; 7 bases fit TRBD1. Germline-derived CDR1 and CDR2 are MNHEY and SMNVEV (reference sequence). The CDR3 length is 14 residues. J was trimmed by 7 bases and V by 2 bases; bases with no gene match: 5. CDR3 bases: TGTGCCAGCAGTTTAGCGACAGGGACCCAGCCCCAGCATTTT. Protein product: CASSLATGTQPQHF.

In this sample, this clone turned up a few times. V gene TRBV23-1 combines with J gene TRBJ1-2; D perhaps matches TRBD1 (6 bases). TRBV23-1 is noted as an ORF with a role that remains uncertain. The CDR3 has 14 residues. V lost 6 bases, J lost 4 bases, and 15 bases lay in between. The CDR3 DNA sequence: TGCGCCAGCAGCCTCAGGACAGCTAGCTATGGCTACACCTTC. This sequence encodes CASSLRTASYGYTF.